What follows is one TCR beta chain and its context. What it binds is not known. The sample belongs to a study of vaccination effects on CD4 cells after COVID-19. The study's findings and limits: New vaccine-induced clones made up most post-vaccine spike-reactive clones in convalescents. Early post-infection timepoints were absent, and convalescent patients were few.

Sequencing in the ViraFEST assay came after antigen-specific CD4+ T cells had been expanded with viral peptide pools, which were used to stimulate PBMC. Cultured cells yielded isolated CD4+ T cells after around 10 days. By PCR, the person was confirmed to have had SARS-CoV-2 infection between March and December 2020. Approximately 2 million PBMC per well received approximately 10 IU/ml IL-2 and approximately 10 ug/ml peptides in culture. On day 3 and again on day 7, half the medium was replaced with IL-2 medium. The protocol was immunoSEQ multiplex PCR, while the TCRdb copy is restricted to in-frame clones and leaves out a portion. The sample holds roughly 27,000 clones; approximately 80% are singletons and the top ten take over 15%. The specimen comprised CD4+ T cells from PBMCs cultured with HCoV-NL63 spike peptides, sampled before COVID-19 vaccination. The origin of this receptor is a human donor who had a prior SARS-CoV-2 infection.

CDR3: CASSQDRGDTIYF. CDR3 coding DNA: TGTGCCAGCAGCCAAGACAGGGGGGACACCATATATTTT. This rearrangement joins TRBV9 to TRBJ1-3, with 9 bases that match TRBD1. After removal of 4 bases from V and 8 bases from J, the junction contained 4 bases not matched to a gene. The V gene's germline CDR1 is SGDLS and CDR2 YYNGEE. The CDR3 is 13 residues long.